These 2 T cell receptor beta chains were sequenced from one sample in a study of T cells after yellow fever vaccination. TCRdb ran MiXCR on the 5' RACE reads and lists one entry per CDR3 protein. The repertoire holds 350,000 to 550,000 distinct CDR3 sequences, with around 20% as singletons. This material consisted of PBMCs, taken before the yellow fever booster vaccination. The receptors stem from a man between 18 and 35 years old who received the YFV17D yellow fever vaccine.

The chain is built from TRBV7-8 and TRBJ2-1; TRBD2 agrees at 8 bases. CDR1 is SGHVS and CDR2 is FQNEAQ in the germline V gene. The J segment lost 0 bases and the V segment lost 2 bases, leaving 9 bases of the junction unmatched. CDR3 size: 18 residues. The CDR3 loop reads CASSLRRAGVSSYNEQFF. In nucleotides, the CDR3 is TGTGCCAGCAGCTTACGGCGAGCGGGGGTTAGCTCCTACAATGAGCAGTTCTTC.

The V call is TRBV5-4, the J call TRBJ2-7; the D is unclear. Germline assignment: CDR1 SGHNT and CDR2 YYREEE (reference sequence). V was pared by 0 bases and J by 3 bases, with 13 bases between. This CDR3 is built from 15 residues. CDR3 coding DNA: TGTGCCAGCAGCTTGGCCGCAGGCGGCCGCTACGAGCAGTACTTC. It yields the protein CASSLAAGGRYEQYF. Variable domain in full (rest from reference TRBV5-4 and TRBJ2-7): ETGVTQSPTHLIKTRGQQVTLRCSSQSGHNTVSWYQQALGQGPQFIFQYYREEENGRGNFPPRFSGLQFPNYSSELNVNALELDDSALYLCASSLAAGGRYEQYFGPGTRLTVT.